This TCR beta chain was recovered during a study of blood T cells in healthy people across ages. For the second PCR, which ran for 7 to 11 cycles, a sample-barcoded 5' primer and a J-beta primer mix were used. Every single cDNA molecule received a tag from a template-switch adaptor with 12 random nucleotides. MiXCR, run by TCRdb on the 5' RACE reads, gives a single entry per CDR3 protein. The sample yields hundreds of thousands of distinct CDR3 sequences, approximately 35% seen once. CDR1 SGHDN and CDR2 FVKESK come from the germline V gene. The V segment lost 4 bases and the J segment 5 bases; nucleotides outside the gene matches: 6. CDR3 length: 15 amino acids.

This sequence originates from a man between 18 and 35 years old in good health. The V call is TRBV14, the J call TRBJ1-2, with 11 bases that match TRBD1. What was sequenced was blood. CDR3 coding DNA: TGTGCCAGCAGCCTTACCGGGACAGGGGGATATGGCTACACCTTC. This translates into CASSLTGTGGYGYTF.